These 30 T cell receptor beta chains were sequenced from one sample in a study of tumor-infiltrating lymphocytes in primary liver carcinoma. TCR beta cDNA was prepared out of around 460 ng total RNA by means of a constant-region primer. TCR beta libraries came from three nested multiplex PCR rounds using slightly modified ARM-PCR. The two initial PCR rounds, about 9 cycles each, used TRBV1-TRBV30 forward and C-beta reverse primers. TCRdb recomputed calls from the multiplex PCR reads with MiXCR, one row per CDR3 protein. The table records about 130,000 distinct CDR3 sequences, roughly three fifths of them present only once. Starting material for RNA and DNA co-extraction consisted of about 20-32 mg of unsorted bulk tissue. What was sequenced was liver tumor tissue from sampling region 3. Stated subset: tumor region T3, left-lateral pole. These receptors all stem from a woman aged 60-70 years with primary liver carcinoma and hepatitis B virus infection.

Concerning this clonotype itself: Because it lacks the conserved phenylalanine or tryptophan at the end, this CDR3 is likely a read error. This chain links TRBV28 with TRBJ1-4, with 8 bases that match TRBD1. CDR1 MDHEN and CDR2 SYDVKM come from the germline V gene. The CDR3 has 13 amino acids. The J segment lost 8 bases and the V segment lost 7 bases, leaving 6 bases of the junction unmatched. Here the CDR3 reads CASTQGGGEKLFY. In DNA, the CDR3 is TGTGCCAGCACACAGGGGGGAGGCGAAAAACTGTTTTAT.

A remark on this clonotype: This likely comes from a read error, as the CDR3 has no conserved phenylalanine or tryptophan at its end. The CDR3 nucleotides read TGTGCCGTATGGGGGGGCAGGGTCGATGGCTACACCCTC. Its translation is CAVWGGRVDGYTL. The chain joins TRBV28 to TRBJ1-2, with a tentative D call TRBD1 (6 bases). The CDR3 runs 13 residues. Germline assignment: CDR1 MDHEN and CDR2 SYDVKM. Trimming shortened V by 11 bases and J by 6 bases, and 19 bases separated the two germline ends.

Of note for this clonotype: One end of the junction does not line up with germline, which may come from a read error. The V gene is TRBV6-5, the J gene TRBJ2-1, with 8 nucleotides matching TRBD2. Germline CDR1 is MNHEY and CDR2 is SVGAGI. The CDR3 runs to 17 residues. CDR3 nucleotide sequence: TGTGTCAGCAGTTACTCAAGGTCGGCGGGAGGTCGCAATGAGCAATTCTTC. Its translation is CVSSYSRSAGGRNEQFF.

Details on this clonotype: Its ends do not fully match the called genes, so a read error is possible. The CDR3 loop is CASSYGRSAGNAIYF. For the CDR3, the DNA is TGTGCCAGCAGTTACGGGAGGAGCGCTGGAAACGCCATATATTTT. V usage is TRBV6-5 and J usage is TRBJ1-3; D is ambiguous. The CDR3 has 15 amino acids. Germline assignment: CDR1 MNHEY and CDR2 SVGAGI.

This clonotype was counted a few times. The V and J genes are TRBV9 and TRBJ1-2; TRBD1 is a possible D gene (5 bases). Per germline, CDR1 SGDLS and CDR2 YYNGEE. Trimming shortened V by 0 bases and J by 13 bases, and 13 bases separated the two germline ends. The CDR3 runs 12 residues. Here the CDR3 DNA reads TGTGCCAGCAGCGTAGACGGGGACCGTTGCACCTTC. This codes for CASSVDGDRCTF.

The chain combines TRBV5-1 with TRBJ2-1; 12 bases are a match to TRBD2. Germline loops: CDR1 SGHRS, CDR2 YFSETQ. Losses at the gene ends were 2 bases for V and 6 bases for J; bases not matched to a gene: 9. The CDR3 runs to 17 residues. The DNA for the CDR3 is TGCGCCAGCAGCTTAGGCTCTTGGACTAGCGGGGTCAATGAGCAGTTCTTC. It codes for CASSLGSWTSGVNEQFF.

This clonotype was detected a few times. The rearrangement links TRBV21-1 to TRBJ2-7; the table assigns TRBD1, which was not confirmed against the DNA. TRBV21-1 is annotated as a pseudogene. This CDR3 region has 14 residues. CDR3 DNA sequence: TGTGCCAGCAGCCCCCGGGACAGGGAAGACGAGCAGTACTTC. This codes for CASSPRDREDEQYF.

This clonotype has just a few counts. Its ends do not fully match the called genes, so a read error is possible. The chain joins TRBV7-9 to TRBJ2-1; no clear D gene. The germline V gene has CDR1 SEHNR and CDR2 FQNEAQ (reference sequence). The CDR3 length is 15 residues. The CDR3 region is CAGSLELVLPNEQFF. CDR3 DNA sequence: TGTGCCGGCAGCTTAGAGCTGGTCCTACCGAATGAGCAGTTCTTC.

About this clonotype itself: A junction boundary mismatches the germline segment, possibly from a read error. This chain links TRBV7-2 with TRBJ2-1; TRBD2 matches at 8 bases. Germline V gene lookup returns CDR1 SGHTA and CDR2 FQGNSA. There are 14 residues in the CDR3. The CDR3 is CAGSLRSGRNEQFF. DNA of the CDR3: TGTGCCGGCAGCTTACGAAGCGGGAGAAATGAGCAGTTCTTC.

There are many counts of this clonotype. The genes are TRBV6-1 and TRBJ2-4, with 11 positions matching TRBD2. Per germline, CDR1 MNHNS and CDR2 SASEGT. With 2 bases clipped from V and 4 bases from J, the junction kept 1 base outside the gene matches. This CDR3 contains 15 residues. The CDR3 sequence: CASSETSGRKNIQYF. The CDR3 region has the DNA TGTGCCAGCAGTGAAACTAGCGGGAGAAAAAACATTCAGTACTTC.

Turning to this clonotype: Mismatch with germline at one junction end may stem from a read error. The chain links TRBV11-2 to TRBJ1-1; D gene ambiguous. Germline V gene data show CDR1 as SGHAT and CDR2 as FQNNGV. CDR3 length: 14 amino acids. This chain's CDR3 is CASSFRGRNIEAFF. The CDR3 nucleotides read TGTGCCAGCAGCTTTAGAGGCAGGAACATTGAAGCTTTCTTT.

In its sample, this clonotype was seen once. The germline gene is not matched at one end of the junction; a read error may be the cause. The genes are TRBV5-1 and TRBJ1-1; TRBD1 aligns across 9 bases. Germline V gene data show CDR1 as SGHRS and CDR2 as YFSETQ. There are 17 residues in the CDR3. In nucleotides, the CDR3 is TGCGCCAGCAGCTCGCGGAACAGGGGGCTCCTGAATACTGAAGCTTTCTTT. It translates to CASSSRNRGLLNTEAFF.

The V gene is TRBV28, the J gene TRBJ2-1, with D perhaps given as TRBD1 or TRBD2 (5 bases each). Trimming cost V 7 bases and J 8 bases, with 15 bases left between them. Germline values: CDR1 MDHEN, CDR2 SYDVKM. The CDR3 is 13 residues long. This CDR3 is CASTQRTGHEQFF. DNA of the CDR3: TGTGCCAGCACCCAGAGGACGGGGCATGAGCAGTTCTTC. The full variable domain, completed using reference TRBV28 and TRBJ2-1, is DVKVTQSSRYLVKRTGEKVFLECVQDMDHENMFWYRQDPGLGLRLIYFSYDVKMKEKGDIPEGYSVSREKKERFSLILESASTNQTSMYLCASTQRTGHEQFFGPGTRLTVL.

The gene calls are TRBV20-1 and TRBJ2-7, with 9 bases that match TRBD1. The CDR3 has 13 residues. Losses at the gene ends were 3 bases for V and 7 bases for J; bases not matched to a gene: 7. Germline V CDR1 and CDR2: DFQATT, SNEGSKA (reference sequence). For the CDR3, the DNA is TGCAGTGCTAGTCACAGGGGGCCTAGAGAGCAGTACTTC. It encodes CSASHRGPREQYF.

As for this clonotype: The final CDR3 position lacks the conserved phenylalanine or tryptophan, pointing to a likely read error. The DNA is left out, because the CDR3 cannot be placed on it with certainty; the CDR3 is given as TCRdb lists it. The chain has TRBV29-1 and TRBJ1-2. The CDR3 length is 11 residues, termini included. CDR1 is SQVTM, CDR2 ANQGSEA, per germline. The CDR3 protein is CSVYANYGYII.

The chain employs TRBV4-1 and TRBJ2-1; D remains ambiguous. The CDR3 sequence is 11 residues long. V dropped 11 bases and J dropped 10 bases, with 15 bases sitting between them. Germline CDR1 is MGHRA and CDR2 is YSYEKL. The CDR3 reads CAGKWANEQFF. CDR3 bases: TGCGCCGGCAAGTGGGCCAACGAGCAGTTCTTC.

This clonotype appeared many times. The CDR3 region has the DNA TGTGCCAGCAGCTTACAGGGGACACAGTACAATGAGCAGTTCTTC. Translating it yields CASSLQGTQYNEQFF. This chain uses TRBV7-9 with TRBJ2-1; D possibly corresponds to TRBD1 (6 bases). Per germline, CDR1 SEHNR and CDR2 FQNEAQ (reference sequence). The ends were cut back, 2 bases at V and 4 bases at J, with 12 bases in the middle. The CDR3 sequence is 15 residues long.

Worth noting for this clonotype: Mismatch with germline at one junction end may stem from a read error. This chain joins TRBV11-2 and TRBJ2-3; D unresolved. Germline CDR1 reads SGHAT; CDR2 reads FQNNGV. The CDR3 extends over 17 amino acids. This chain's CDR3 is CANSFLAGVIGIDTQYF. The CDR3 nucleotides read TGTGCCAACAGCTTTTTAGCAGGAGTGATCGGCATAGATACGCAGTATTTT. The full variable domain, with the rest looked up from reference TRBV11-2 and TRBJ2-3, is EAGVAQSPRYKIIEKRQSVAFWCNPISGHATLYWYQQILGQGPKLLIQFQNNGVVDDSQLPKDRFSAERLKGVDSTLKIQPAKLEDSAVYLCANSFLAGVIGIDTQYFGPGTRLTVL.

This clonotype was seen many times. In DNA, the CDR3 is TGTGCCAGCAGTCCCGGACAGGGAGGCACAGATACGCAGTATTTT. It translates to CASSPGQGGTDTQYF. The rearrangement uses TRBV28 and TRBJ2-3; 8 nucleotides align to TRBD1. The germline V gene has CDR1 MDHEN and CDR2 SYDVKM. This CDR3 region has 15 residues. J gave up 1 base and V 5 bases, and 5 bases lay outside the gene matches.

With respect to this clonotype: One end of the junction fails to match germline, which may point to a read error. The gene calls are TRBV10-2 and TRBJ1-5; D is uncertain. Germline V gene data show CDR1 as WSHSY and CDR2 as SAAADI. The CDR3 has 16 residues. CDR3 nucleotide sequence: TGCGCCAGCAGTGAGTCGTTGCCCGAACGGGATCAGCCCCAGCTTTTT. It translates to CASSESLPERDQPQLF.

V gene TRBV11-2 combines with J gene TRBJ2-2; tentatively, D is TRBD1 or TRBD2 (5 bases each). The CDR3 loop spans 16 amino acids. In germline, CDR1 is SGHAT, CDR2 FQNNGV. V lost 7 bases and J lost 5, with 20 bases in between. CDR3 DNA: TGTGCCAGCAACCGCGGCGTGGGGGTTTGGACCGGGGAGCTGTTTTTT. Its translation: CASNRGVGVWTGELFF.

The CDR3 reads CASSYLGGQGAYEQYF. The CDR3 DNA is TGTGCCAGCAGTTACTTAGGCGGTCAGGGGGCCTACGAGCAGTACTTC. The chain is built from TRBV6-5 and TRBJ2-7; 7 bases fit TRBD1. V shed 1 base and J 2 bases; nucleotides not matched to a gene: 8. This CDR3 spans 16 amino acids. Germline assignment: CDR1 MNHEY and CDR2 SVGAGI.

Notes on this clonotype: This may be a read error: a much more frequent sequence differs by one nucleotide. CDR3 nucleotide sequence: TGTGCCAGCAGCCCTAACATCCGAGACACCGGGGAGCTGTTTTTT. Amino acid sequence: CASSPNIRDTGELFF. The chain has TRBV6-2 or TRBV6-3 and TRBJ2-2; D unclear. The CDR3 contains 15 residues. Trimming shortened V by 6 bases and J by 3 bases, and 14 bases separated the two germline ends. Germline V gene lookup returns CDR1 MNHEY and CDR2 SVGEGT.

This clonotype was observed at least ten times. V gene TRBV29-1 combines with J gene TRBJ2-7; a possible D gene is TRBD1 (5 bases). V dropped 6 bases and J dropped 3 bases, with 9 bases sitting between them. The germline CDR1 and CDR2 sequences are SQVTM and ANQGSEA. The CDR3 contains 11 residues. CDR3 sequence: CSVTRDYEQYF. CDR3 coding DNA: TGCAGCGTCACCAGGGACTACGAGCAGTACTTC.

Note on this clonotype: Likely a read error: the CDR3 ends without its conserved phenylalanine or tryptophan. This chain connects TRBV11-2 to TRBJ2-1; TRBD1 might be the D (6 bases). The CDR3 length is 17 residues. From germline, CDR1 is SGHAT and CDR2 FQNNGV. CDR3 sequence (DNA): TGTGCCAGCAGGTTAGATCAACAGGGTATAGTCTACAATAAGCAGTTCCTC. It is translated as CASRLDQQGIVYNKQFL.

V is TRBV28 and J is TRBJ2-3; 9 bases align to TRBD2. There are 15 residues in the CDR3. J lost 4 bases, V lost 7 bases, and 9 bases had no gene match. Germline lookup yields CDR1 MDHEN and CDR2 SYDVKM. The DNA for the CDR3 is TGTGCCAGCACCTACCGAGCGGGAGGAGCAGATACGCAGTATTTT. It codes for CASTYRAGGADTQYF.

This clonotype was picked up many times. The rearrangement uses TRBV12-3 or TRBV12-4 and TRBJ1-2, with D possibly matching TRBD1 (6 bases). V lost 4 bases and J 12 bases, leaving 18 bases between the germline ends. The CDR3 extends over 13 amino acids. Here the CDR3 reads CASSSLQGRIDTF. The CDR3 bases are TGTGCCAGCAGTTCACTACAGGGAAGGATCGACACCTTC.

Comment on this clonotype: This may be a read error, as it is one base from a much larger clone. Since the CDR3 does not end with the conserved phenylalanine or tryptophan, this likely comes from a read error. The chain couples TRBV14 to TRBJ1-6; 9 bases are a match to TRBD1. The CDR3 is 15 residues long. J lost 7 bases, V lost 4 bases, and 5 bases had no gene match. CDR1 SGHDN and CDR2 FVKESK come from the germline V gene. CDR3 residues: CASSPLDRGNSPLHY. CDR3 DNA sequence: TGTGCCAGCAGCCCCTTGGACAGGGGAAATTCACCCCTCCACTAT.

Comment on this clonotype: It may be a read error: a sequence one base away is much more abundant. This chain links TRBV28 with TRBJ1-6; maybe TRBD1 (5 bases). Per germline, CDR1 MDHEN and CDR2 SYDVKM. The length of the CDR3 is 15 residues. With 7 bases removed from V and 6 bases from J, the gap between germline ends came to 16 bases. CDR3 bases: TGTGCCAGCAACGCAGCCGGACACTTTAATTCACCCCTCCACTTT. Amino acids: CASNAAGHFNSPLHF.

Worth noting for this clonotype: A much bigger clone sits one base away, suggesting this may be a read error. The rearrangement joins TRBV28 to TRBJ2-5; D is unclear. The CDR3 is 12 amino acids. Germline CDR1 MDHEN, CDR2 SYDVKM. CDR3 loop: CASSLRQEIQYF. The CDR3 DNA reads as TGTGCCAGCAGTTTGCGGCAAGAGATCCAGTACTTC. Complete variable domain (other parts from reference TRBV28 and TRBJ2-5): DVKVTQSSRYLVKRTGEKVFLECVQDMDHENMFWYRQDPGLGLRLIYFSYDVKMKEKGDIPEGYSVSREKKERFSLILESASTNQTSMYLCASSLRQEIQYFGPGTRLLVL.